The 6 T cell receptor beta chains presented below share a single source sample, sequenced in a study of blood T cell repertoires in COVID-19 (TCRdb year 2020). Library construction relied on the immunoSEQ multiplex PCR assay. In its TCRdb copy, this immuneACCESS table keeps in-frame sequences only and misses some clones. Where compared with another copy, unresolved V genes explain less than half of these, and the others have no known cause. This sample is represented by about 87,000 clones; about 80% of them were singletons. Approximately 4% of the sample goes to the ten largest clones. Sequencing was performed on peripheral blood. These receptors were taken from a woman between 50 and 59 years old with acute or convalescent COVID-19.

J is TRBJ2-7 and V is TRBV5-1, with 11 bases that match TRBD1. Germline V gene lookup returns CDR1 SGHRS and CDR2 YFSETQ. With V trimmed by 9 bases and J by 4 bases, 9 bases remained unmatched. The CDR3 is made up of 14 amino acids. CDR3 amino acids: CATKTGTGGYEQYF. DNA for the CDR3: TGCGCCACCAAAACCGGGACAGGGGGTTACGAGCAGTACTTC.

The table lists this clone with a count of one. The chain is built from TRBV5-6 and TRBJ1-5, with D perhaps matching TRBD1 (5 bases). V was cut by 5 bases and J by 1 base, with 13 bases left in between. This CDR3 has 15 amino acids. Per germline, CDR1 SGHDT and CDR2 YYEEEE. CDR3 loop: CASSSAGSSNQPQHF. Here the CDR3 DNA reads TGTGCCAGCAGTTCCGCAGGGTCGAGCAATCAGCCCCAGCATTTT.

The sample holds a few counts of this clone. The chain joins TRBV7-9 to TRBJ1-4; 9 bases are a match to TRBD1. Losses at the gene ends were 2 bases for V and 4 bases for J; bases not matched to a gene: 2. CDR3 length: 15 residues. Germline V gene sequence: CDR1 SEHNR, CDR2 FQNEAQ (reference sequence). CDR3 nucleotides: TGTGCCAGCAGCTTACGACAGGGGGGTAATGAAAAACTGTTTTTT. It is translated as CASSLRQGGNEKLFF.

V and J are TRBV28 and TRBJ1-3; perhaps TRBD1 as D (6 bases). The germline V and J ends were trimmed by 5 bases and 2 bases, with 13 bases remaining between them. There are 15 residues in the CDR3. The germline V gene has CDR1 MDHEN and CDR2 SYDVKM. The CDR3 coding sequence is TGTGCCAGCAGTCGCGGGGGGGGCGCTGGAAACACCATATATTTT. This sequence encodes CASSRGGGAGNTIYF.

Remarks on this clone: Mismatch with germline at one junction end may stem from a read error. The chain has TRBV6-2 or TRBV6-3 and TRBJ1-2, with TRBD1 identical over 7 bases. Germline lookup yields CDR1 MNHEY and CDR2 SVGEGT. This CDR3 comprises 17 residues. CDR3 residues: CASRYYPGQLSNYGYTF. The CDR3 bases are TGTGCCAGCAGATACTACCCGGGACAGCTCTCAAACTATGGCTACACCTTC.

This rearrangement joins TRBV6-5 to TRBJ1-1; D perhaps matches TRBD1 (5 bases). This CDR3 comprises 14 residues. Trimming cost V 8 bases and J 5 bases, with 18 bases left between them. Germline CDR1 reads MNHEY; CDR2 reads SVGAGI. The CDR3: CASWRGSRRTEAFF. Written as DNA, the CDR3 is TGTGCCAGCTGGCGGGGCAGCAGGCGTACTGAAGCTTTCTTT.